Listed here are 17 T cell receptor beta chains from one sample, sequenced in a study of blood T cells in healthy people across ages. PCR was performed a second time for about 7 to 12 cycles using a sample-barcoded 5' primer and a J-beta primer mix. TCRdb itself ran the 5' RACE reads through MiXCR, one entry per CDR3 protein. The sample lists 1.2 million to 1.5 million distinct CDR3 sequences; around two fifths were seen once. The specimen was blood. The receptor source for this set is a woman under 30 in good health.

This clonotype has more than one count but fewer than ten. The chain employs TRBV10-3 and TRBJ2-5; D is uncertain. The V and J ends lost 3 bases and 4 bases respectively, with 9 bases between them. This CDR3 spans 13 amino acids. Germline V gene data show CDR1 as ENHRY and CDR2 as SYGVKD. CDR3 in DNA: TGTGCCATCAGTGACAGCCTAGGAGAGACCCAGTACTTC. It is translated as CAISDSLGETQYF.

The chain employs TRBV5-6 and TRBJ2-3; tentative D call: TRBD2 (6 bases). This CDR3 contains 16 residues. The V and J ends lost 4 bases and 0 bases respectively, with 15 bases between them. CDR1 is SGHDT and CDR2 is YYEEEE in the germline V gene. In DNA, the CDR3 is TGTGCCAGCAGCATGAAACTAGCAGCTAGCACAGATACGCAGTATTTT. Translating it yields CASSMKLAASTDTQYF.

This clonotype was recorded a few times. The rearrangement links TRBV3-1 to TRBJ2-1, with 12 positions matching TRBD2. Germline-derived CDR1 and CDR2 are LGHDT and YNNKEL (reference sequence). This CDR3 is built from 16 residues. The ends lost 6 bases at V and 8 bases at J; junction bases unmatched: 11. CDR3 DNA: TGTGCCAGCAGAACCAACCTAGCGGGGGGGCATCATGAGCAGTTCTTC. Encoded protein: CASRTNLAGGHHEQFF.

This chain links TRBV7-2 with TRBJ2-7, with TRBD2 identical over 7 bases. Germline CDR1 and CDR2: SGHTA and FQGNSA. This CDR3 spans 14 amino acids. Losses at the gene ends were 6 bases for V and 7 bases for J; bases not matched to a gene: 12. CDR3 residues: CASRTVGGESEQYF. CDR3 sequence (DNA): TGTGCCAGCAGAACTGTGGGGGGGGAAAGTGAGCAGTACTTC. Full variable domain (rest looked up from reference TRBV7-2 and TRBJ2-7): GAGVSQSPSNKVTEKGKDVELRCDPISGHTALYWYRQSLGQGLEFLIYFQGNSAPDKSGLPSDRFSAERTGGSVSTLTIQRTQQEDSAVYLCASRTVGGESEQYFGPGTRLTVT.

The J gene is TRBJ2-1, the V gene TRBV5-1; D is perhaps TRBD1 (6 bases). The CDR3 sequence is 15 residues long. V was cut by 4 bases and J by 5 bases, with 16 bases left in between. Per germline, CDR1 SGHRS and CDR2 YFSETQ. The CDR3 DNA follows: TGCGCCAGCAGCCAGGGGACATTCTTGGACAATGAGCAGTTCTTC. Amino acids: CASSQGTFLDNEQFF.

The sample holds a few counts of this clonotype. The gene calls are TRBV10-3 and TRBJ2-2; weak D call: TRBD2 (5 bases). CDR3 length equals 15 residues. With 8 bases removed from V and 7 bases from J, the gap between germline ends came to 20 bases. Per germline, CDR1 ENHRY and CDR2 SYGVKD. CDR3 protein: CAIGGGGRLGGELFF. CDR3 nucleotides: TGTGCCATCGGTGGAGGTGGGCGGCTGGGCGGGGAGCTGTTTTTT.

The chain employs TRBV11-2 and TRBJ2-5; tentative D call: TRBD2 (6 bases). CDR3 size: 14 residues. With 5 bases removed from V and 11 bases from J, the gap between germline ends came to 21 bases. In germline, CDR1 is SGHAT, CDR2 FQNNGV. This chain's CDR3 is CASSTGTATNEQYF. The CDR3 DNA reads TGTGCCAGCAGCACCGGGACTGCCACCAATGAGCAGTACTTC.

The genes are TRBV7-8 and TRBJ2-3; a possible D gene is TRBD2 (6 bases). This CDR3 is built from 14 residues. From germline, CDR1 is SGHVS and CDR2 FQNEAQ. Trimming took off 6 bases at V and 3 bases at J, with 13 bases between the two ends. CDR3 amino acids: CASRPSLATDTQYF. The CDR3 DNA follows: TGTGCCAGCAGACCCAGTCTAGCGACAGATACGCAGTATTTT.

The CDR3 sequence is CASSLSGVTNYGYTF. The CDR3 DNA is TGTGCCAGCAGCCTTAGCGGCGTGACTAACTATGGCTACACCTTC. This chain connects TRBV9 to TRBJ1-2; no firm D call. Trimming pared 4 bases from V and 0 bases from J, leaving 13 bases between. The CDR3 contains 15 residues. CDR1 is SGDLS, CDR2 YYNGEE, per germline.

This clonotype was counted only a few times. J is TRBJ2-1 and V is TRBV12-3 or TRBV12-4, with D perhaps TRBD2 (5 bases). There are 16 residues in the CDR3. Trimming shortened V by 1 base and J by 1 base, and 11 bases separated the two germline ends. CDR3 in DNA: TGTGCCAGCAGTTTAGTTCCTAGCCTATCCTACAATGAGCAGTTCTTC. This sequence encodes CASSLVPSLSYNEQFF.

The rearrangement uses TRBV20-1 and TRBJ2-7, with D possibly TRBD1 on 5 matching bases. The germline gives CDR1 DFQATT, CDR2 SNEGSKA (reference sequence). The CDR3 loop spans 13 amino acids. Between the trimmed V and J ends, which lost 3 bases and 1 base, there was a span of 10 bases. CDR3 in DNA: TGCAGTGCTAGTTCCAGGGCGTCCTACGAGCAGTACTTC. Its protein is CSASSRASYEQYF.

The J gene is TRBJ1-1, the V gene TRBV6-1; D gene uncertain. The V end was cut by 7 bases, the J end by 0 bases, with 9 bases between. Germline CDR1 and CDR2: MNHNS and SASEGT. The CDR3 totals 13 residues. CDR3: CASNQEMNTEAFF. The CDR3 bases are TGTGCCAGCAACCAAGAGATGAACACTGAAGCTTTCTTT.

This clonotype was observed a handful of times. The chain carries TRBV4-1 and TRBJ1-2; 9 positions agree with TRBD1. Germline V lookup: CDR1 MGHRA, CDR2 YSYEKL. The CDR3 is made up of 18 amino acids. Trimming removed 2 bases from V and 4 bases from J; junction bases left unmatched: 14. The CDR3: CASSQTGTGTGIRYGYTF. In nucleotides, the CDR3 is TGCGCCAGCAGCCAAACTGGAACCGGGACAGGGATCCGCTATGGCTACACCTTC.

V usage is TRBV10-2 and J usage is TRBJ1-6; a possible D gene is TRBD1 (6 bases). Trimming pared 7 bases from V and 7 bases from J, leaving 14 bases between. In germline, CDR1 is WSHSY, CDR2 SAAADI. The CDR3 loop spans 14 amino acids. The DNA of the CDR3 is TGCGCCAGCAATCGACAGGCCTTAAATTCACCCCTCCACTTT. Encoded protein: CASNRQALNSPLHF.

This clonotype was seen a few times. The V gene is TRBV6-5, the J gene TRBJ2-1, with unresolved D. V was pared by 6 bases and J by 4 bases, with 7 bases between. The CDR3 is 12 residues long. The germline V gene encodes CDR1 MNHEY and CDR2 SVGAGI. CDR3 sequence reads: CASRDLYNEQFF. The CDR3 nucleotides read TGTGCCAGCAGGGACCTTTACAATGAGCAGTTCTTC.

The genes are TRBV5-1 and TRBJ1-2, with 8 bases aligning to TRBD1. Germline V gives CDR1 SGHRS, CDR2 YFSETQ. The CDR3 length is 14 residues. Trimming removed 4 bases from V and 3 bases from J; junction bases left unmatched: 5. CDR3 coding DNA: TGCGCCAGCAGCAACATACAGGGGGACTATGGCTACACCTTC. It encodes CASSNIQGDYGYTF.

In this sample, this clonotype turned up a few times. In nucleotides, the CDR3 is TGTGCCAGCCTGCGGACTAGCGGAGTCAATGAGCAGTTCTTC. It yields the protein CASLRTSGVNEQFF. The chain joins TRBV6-1 to TRBJ2-1; TRBD2 matches at 10 bases. The CDR3 runs 14 residues. Per germline, CDR1 MNHNS and CDR2 SASEGT. After removal of 8 bases from V and 6 bases from J, the junction contained 7 bases not matched to a gene.